This is a list of T cell receptor beta chains from one sample in a study of CD8 T cells in ankylosing spondylitis. A single record per CDR3 protein comes from TCRdb applying MiXCR to the 5' RACE reads. The sample carries about 320,000 distinct CDR3 sequences, 11% recorded once. Material for sequencing was blood, either unsorted or a sorted T cell fraction (not recorded which). Receptors were obtained from a female donor with ankylosing spondylitis or in good health (not recorded which). Each CDR3 is given with its conserved first and last residue. A D gene is named only where the DNA matches it firmly. Clone size is given for some rows only: seen once, a few or many times, or a class if the clone is expanded.

clone_size	j_call	d_call	v_call	cdr3_aa	cdr3_nt
many	TRBJ1-2	TRBD1	TRBV28	CASSPGQGTYGYTF	TGTGCCAGCAGTCCGGGACAGGGGACCTATGGCTACACCTTC
many	TRBJ1-3	TRBD1	TRBV5-1	CASSLEGAAGNTIYF	TGCGCCAGCAGCTTGGAGGGGGCGGCTGGAAACACCATATATTTT
-	TRBJ1-2	-	TRBV7-9	CASSFDPGENYGYTF	TGTGCCAGCAGCTTTGATCCAGGGGAGAACTATGGCTACACCTTC
-	TRBJ2-7	TRBD1	TRBV12-3/TRBV12-4	CASRASDRGYEQYF	TGTGCCAGCAGGGCTTCGGACAGGGGGTACGAGCAGTACTTC
many	TRBJ2-1	TRBD2	TRBV20-1	CSAQRESSYNEQFF	TGCAGTGCCCAGCGGGAGAGCTCCTACAATGAGCAGTTCTTC
-	TRBJ1-2	-	TRBV12-3/TRBV12-4	CASSLSTADYGYTF	TGTGCCAGCAGTTTAAGTACGGCAGACTATGGCTACACCTTC
few	TRBJ1-1	-	TRBV9	CASSVNSLNTEAFF	TGTGCCAGCAGCGTAAACAGCTTGAACACTGAAGCTTTCTTT
-	TRBJ2-6	-	TRBV5-1	CASSPGHLSGANVLTF	TGCGCCAGCAGCCCGGGACACCTCTCTGGGGCCAACGTCCTGACTTTC
many	TRBJ2-4	-	TRBV28	CASSSPLAKNIQYF	TGTGCCAGCAGTTCCCCGTTGGCCAAAAACATTCAGTACTTC
few	TRBJ2-7	-	TRBV20-1	CSAIGQSEQYF	TGCAGTGCTATTGGACAGAGTGAGCAGTACTTC
many	TRBJ2-6	-	TRBV27	CASSFVRSGANVLTF	TGTGCCAGCTCCTTTGTGAGGTCTGGGGCCAACGTCCTGACTTTC
many	TRBJ1-4	-	TRBV15	CATRGATNEKLFF	TGTGCCACCAGGGGGGCGACTAATGAAAAACTGTTTTTT
many	TRBJ1-5	-	TRBV4-3	CASSQDRQSLRPQHF	TGCGCCAGCAGCCAGGACAGACAGTCTCTGAGGCCCCAGCATTTT
many	TRBJ2-1	TRBD2	TRBV29-1	CSVEVGGRVYEQFF	TGCAGCGTTGAAGTCGGTGGGAGGGTATATGAGCAGTTCTTC
-	TRBJ2-3	-	TRBV2	CARKRRSTDTQYF	TGTGCCAGGAAGAGAAGAAGCACAGATACGCAGTATTTT
many	TRBJ1-1	-	TRBV20-1	CSARGTAEAFF	TGCAGTGCTAGGGGGACTGCGGAAGCTTTCTTT
many	TRBJ1-2	TRBD1	TRBV5-1	CASSQGQDNYGYTF	TGCGCCAGCAGCCAGGGACAGGATAACTATGGCTACACCTTC
-	TRBJ1-1	-	TRBV30	CAWKEYEAFF	TGTGCCTGGAAGGAGTATGAAGCTTTCTTT
many	TRBJ2-5	TRBD1	TRBV29-1	CSVGEGQGVRETQYF	TGCAGCGTTGGAGAAGGACAGGGTGTAAGAGAGACCCAGTACTTC
many	TRBJ2-1	TRBD2	TRBV5-6	CASSPVGSGSINEQFF	TGTGCCAGCAGCCCCGTTGGTAGCGGGAGTATAAATGAGCAGTTCTTC
many	TRBJ2-2	TRBD1	TRBV12-3/TRBV12-4	CASSLRTGGGEELFF	TGTGCCAGCAGTTTAAGGACAGGGGGCGGCGAGGAGCTGTTTTTT
many	TRBJ1-1	-	TRBV4-1	CASSQERQTGAEAFF	TGCGCCAGCAGCCAAGAACGTCAGACGGGCGCTGAAGCTTTCTTT
many	TRBJ2-1	-	TRBV5-1	CASSSGRGEQFF	TGCGCCAGCAGCTCTGGCAGGGGTGAGCAGTTCTTC
many	TRBJ2-3	TRBD2	TRBV20-1	CSAPDRTGTSGRYVDTQYF	TGCAGTGCTCCTGACAGGACCGGGACTAGCGGGAGATACGTAGATACGCAGTATTTT
many	TRBJ1-2	-	TRBV5-1	CASSTGYGYTF	TGCGCCAGCAGCACAGGATATGGCTACACCTTC
few	TRBJ1-4	-	TRBV12-3/TRBV12-4	CASSPVNPNEKLFF	TGTGCCAGCAGTCCAGTGAACCCTAATGAAAAACTGTTTTTT
-	TRBJ1-3	TRBD1	TRBV4-2	CASSQEAGGTGNTIYF	TGTGCCAGCAGCCAAGAGGCAGGGGGGACTGGAAACACCATATATTTT
few	TRBJ2-6	-	TRBV29-1	CSVVFVGVSGANVLTF	TGCAGCGTTGTTTTTGTAGGGGTTTCTGGGGCCAACGTCCTGACTTTC
many	TRBJ1-2	-	TRBV7-9	CASSLDTYGYTF	TGTGCCAGCAGCTTAGACACGTATGGCTACACCTTC
-	TRBJ2-3	-	TRBV5-1	CASSFPVGSGTDTQYF	TGCGCCAGCAGCTTCCCTGTTGGAAGTGGCACAGATACGCAGTATTTT
many	TRBJ1-1	-	TRBV7-2	CASSLARNTEAFF	TGTGCCAGCAGCTTAGCGAGGAACACTGAAGCTTTCTTT
many	TRBJ2-3	TRBD2	TRBV20-1	CSAPGLAGKTDTQYF	TGCAGTGCTCCCGGACTAGCGGGGAAGACAGATACGCAGTATTTT
many	TRBJ2-1	TRBD2	TRBV6-2/TRBV6-3	CATKASSGRNYNEQFF	TGTGCCACCAAGGCCAGTAGCGGGAGAAACTACAATGAGCAGTTCTTC
many	TRBJ2-3	-	TRBV11-2	CASSLERGSTDTQYF	TGTGCCAGCAGCTTAGAGCGGGGTAGCACAGATACGCAGTATTTT
many	TRBJ2-1	TRBD2	TRBV7-3	CASSVAGSGGFEQFF	TGTGCCAGCAGCGTCGCTGGTAGCGGGGGGTTTGAGCAGTTCTTC
many	TRBJ1-1	TRBD1	TRBV18	CASSIRTGANTEAFF	TGTGCCAGCTCTATCCGGACAGGGGCGAACACTGAAGCTTTCTTT
many	TRBJ1-3	-	TRBV9	CASSGRADPPGNTIYF	TGTGCCAGCAGCGGGAGGGCGGACCCCCCTGGAAACACCATATATTTT
many	TRBJ1-3	-	TRBV5-5	CASSLVGGNSGNTIYF	TGTGCCAGCAGCTTGGTTGGGGGTAACTCTGGAAACACCATATATTTT
-	TRBJ1-1	TRBD1	TRBV20-1	CSTEQGRGTEAFF	TGCAGTACGGAACAGGGGAGAGGCACTGAAGCTTTCTTT
many	TRBJ2-7	-	TRBV28	CASSLTLMGTLAYEQYF	TGTGCCAGCAGTTTAACTCTGATGGGCACCCTCGCCTACGAGCAGTACTTC
few	TRBJ1-2	TRBD1	TRBV19	CASSEVTGPPVFRGYTF	TGTGCCAGTAGTGAGGTGACAGGGCCACCTGTTTTCCGAGGCTACACCTTC
-	TRBJ2-1	-	TRBV7-2	CASSLEWYNEQFF	TGTGCCAGCAGCTTGGAATGGTACAATGAGCAGTTCTTC
many	TRBJ2-2	-	TRBV5-1	CASSKALTGELFF	TGCGCCAGCAGCAAGGCACTAACCGGGGAGCTGTTTTTT